The clone carrying this T cell receptor beta chain was found many times. Its antigen is still unknown. The germline V gene encodes CDR1 DFQATT and CDR2 SNEGSKA (reference sequence). V gave up 6 bases and J gave up 0 bases, with 9 bases separating them. The CDR3 is 12 residues long. This sample is part of a study of blood T cells in healthy people across ages. A second PCR of 7 to 11 cycles used a sample-barcoded 5' primer and a J-beta primer mix. In TCRdb, the 5' RACE reads were re-called with MiXCR into one record per CDR3 protein. The sample comprises roughly 1.5 million distinct CDR3 sequences, 35% to 45% of which are singletons, and 4% rests with the top ten. Broader study findings: Per million T cells, TCR beta diversity dropped roughly linearly as age increased. Greater diversity and more naive CD4+ cells were seen in long-lived donors than in aged donors.

The chain is built from TRBV20-1 and TRBJ2-7; D gene ambiguous. The sample was blood. This clonotype was obtained from a young woman in good health. The CDR3 nucleotides are TGCAGTGCAGCAATGAGCTCCTACGAGCAGTACTTC. This gives the protein CSAAMSSYEQYF.